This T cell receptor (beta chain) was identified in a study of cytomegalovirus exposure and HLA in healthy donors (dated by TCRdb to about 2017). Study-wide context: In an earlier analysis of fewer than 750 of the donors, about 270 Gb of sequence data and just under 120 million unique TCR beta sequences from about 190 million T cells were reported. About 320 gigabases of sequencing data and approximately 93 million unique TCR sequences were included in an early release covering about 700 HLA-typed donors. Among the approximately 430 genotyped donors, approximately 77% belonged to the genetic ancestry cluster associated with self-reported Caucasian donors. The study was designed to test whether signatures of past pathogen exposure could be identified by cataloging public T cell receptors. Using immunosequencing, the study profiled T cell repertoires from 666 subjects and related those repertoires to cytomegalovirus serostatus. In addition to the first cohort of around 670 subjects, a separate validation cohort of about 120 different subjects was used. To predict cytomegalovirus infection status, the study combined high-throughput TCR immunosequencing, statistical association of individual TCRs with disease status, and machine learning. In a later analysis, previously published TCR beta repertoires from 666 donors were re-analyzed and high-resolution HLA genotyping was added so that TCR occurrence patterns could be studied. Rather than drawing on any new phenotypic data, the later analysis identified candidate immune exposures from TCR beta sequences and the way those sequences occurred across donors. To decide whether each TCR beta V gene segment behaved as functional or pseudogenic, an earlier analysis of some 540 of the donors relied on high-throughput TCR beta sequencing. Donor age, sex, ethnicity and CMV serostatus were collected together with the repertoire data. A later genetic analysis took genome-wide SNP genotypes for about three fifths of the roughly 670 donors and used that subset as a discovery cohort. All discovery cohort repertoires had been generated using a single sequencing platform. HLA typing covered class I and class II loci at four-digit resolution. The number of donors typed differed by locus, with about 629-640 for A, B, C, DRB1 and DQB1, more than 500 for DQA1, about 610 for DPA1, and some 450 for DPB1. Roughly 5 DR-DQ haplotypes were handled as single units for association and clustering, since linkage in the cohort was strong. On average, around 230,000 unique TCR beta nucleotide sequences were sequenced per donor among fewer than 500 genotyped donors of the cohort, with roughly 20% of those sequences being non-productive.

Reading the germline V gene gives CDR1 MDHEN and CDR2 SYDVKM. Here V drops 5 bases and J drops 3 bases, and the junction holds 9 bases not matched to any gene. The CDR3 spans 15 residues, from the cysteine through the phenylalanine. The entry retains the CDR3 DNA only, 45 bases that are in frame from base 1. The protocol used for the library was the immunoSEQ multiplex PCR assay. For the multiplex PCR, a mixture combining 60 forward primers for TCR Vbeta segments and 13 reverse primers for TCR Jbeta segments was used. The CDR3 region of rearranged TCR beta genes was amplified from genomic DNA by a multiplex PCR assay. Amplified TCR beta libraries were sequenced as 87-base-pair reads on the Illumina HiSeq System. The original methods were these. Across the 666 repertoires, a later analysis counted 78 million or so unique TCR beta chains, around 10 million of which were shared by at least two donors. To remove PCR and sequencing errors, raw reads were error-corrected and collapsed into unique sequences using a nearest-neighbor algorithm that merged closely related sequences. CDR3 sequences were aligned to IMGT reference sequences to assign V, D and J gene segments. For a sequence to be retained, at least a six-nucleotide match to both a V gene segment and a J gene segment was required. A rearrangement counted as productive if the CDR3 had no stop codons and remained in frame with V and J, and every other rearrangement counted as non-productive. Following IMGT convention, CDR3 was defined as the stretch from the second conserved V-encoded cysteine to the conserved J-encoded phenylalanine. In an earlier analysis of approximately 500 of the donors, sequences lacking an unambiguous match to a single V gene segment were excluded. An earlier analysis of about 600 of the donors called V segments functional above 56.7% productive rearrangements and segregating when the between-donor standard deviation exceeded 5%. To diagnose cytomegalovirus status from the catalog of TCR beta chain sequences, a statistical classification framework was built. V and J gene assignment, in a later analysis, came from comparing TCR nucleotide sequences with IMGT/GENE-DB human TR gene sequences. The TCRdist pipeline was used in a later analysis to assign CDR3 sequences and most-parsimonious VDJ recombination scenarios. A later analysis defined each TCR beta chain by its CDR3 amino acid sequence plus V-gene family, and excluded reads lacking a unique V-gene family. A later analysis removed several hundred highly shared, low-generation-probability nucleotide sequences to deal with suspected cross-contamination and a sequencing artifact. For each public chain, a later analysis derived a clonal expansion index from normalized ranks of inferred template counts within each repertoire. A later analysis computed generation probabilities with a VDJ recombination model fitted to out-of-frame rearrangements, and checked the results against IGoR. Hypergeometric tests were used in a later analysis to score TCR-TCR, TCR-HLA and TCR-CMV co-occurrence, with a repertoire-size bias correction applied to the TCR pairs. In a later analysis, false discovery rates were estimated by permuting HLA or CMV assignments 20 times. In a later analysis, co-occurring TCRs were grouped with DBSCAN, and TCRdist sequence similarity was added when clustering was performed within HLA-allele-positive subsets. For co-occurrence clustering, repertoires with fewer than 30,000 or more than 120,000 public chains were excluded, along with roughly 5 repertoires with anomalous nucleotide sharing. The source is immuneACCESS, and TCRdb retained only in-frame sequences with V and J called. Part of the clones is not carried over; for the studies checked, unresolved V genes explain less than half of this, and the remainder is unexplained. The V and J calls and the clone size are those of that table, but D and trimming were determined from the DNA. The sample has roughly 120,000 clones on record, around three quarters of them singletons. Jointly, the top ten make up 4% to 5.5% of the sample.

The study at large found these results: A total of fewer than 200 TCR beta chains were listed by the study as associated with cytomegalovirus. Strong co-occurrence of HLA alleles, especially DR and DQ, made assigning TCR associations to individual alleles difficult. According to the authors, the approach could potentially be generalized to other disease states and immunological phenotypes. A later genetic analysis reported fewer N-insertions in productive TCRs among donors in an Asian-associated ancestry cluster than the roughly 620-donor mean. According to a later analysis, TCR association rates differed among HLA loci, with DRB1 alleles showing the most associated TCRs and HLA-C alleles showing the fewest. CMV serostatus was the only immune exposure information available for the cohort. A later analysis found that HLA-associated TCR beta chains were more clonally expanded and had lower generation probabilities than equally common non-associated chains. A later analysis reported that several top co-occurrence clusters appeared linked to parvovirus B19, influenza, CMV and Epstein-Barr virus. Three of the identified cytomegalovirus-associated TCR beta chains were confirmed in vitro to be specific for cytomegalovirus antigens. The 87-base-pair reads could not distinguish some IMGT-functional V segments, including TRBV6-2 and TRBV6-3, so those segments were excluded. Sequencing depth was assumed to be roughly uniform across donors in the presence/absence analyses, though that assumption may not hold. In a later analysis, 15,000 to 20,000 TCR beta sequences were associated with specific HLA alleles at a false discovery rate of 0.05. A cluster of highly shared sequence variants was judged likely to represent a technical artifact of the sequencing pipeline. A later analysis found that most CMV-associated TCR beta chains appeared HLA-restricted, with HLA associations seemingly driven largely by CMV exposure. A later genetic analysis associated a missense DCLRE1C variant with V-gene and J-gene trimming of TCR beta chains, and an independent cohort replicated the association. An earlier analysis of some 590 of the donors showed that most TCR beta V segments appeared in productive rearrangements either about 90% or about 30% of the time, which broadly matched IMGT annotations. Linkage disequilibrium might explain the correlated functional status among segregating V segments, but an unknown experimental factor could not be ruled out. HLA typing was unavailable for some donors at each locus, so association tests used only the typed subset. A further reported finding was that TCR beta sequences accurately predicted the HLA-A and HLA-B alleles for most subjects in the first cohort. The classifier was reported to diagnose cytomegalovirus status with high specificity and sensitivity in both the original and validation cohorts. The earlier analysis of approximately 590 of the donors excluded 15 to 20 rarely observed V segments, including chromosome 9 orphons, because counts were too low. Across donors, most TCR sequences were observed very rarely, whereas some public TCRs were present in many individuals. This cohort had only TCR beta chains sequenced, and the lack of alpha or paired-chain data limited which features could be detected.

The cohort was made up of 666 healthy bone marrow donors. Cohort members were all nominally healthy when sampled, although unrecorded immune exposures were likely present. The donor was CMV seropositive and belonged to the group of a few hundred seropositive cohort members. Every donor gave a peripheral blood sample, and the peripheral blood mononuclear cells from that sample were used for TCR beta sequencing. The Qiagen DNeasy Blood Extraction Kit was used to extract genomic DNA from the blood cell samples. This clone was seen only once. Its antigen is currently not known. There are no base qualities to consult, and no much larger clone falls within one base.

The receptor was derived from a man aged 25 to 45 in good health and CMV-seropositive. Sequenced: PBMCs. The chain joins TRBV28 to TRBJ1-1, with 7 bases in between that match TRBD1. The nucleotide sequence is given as TGTGCCAGCAGTCCCCCCGGGGACAGAGACACTGAAGCTTTCTTT. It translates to CASSPPGDRDTEAFF. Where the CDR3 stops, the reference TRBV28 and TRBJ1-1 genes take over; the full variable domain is DVKVTQSSRYLVKRTGEKVFLECVQDMDHENMFWYRQDPGLGLRLIYFSYDVKMKEKGDIPEGYSVSREKKERFSLILESASTNQTSMYLCASSPPGDRDTEAFFGQGTRLTVV.